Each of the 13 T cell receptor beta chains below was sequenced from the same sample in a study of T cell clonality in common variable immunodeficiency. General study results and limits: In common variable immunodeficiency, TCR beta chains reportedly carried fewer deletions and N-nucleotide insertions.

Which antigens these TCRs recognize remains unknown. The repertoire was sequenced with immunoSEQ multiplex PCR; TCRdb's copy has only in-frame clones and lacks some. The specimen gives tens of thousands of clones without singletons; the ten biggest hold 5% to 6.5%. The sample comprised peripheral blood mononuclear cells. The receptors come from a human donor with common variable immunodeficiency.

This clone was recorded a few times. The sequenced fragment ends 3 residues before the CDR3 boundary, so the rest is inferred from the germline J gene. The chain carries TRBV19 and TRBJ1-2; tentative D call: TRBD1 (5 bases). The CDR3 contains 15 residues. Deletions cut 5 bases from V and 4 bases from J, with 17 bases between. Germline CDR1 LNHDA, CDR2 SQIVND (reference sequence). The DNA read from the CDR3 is TGTGCCAGTAGTTTCACAGGTGGAGATGGCTATGGC. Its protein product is CASSFTGGDGYG. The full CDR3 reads CASSFTGGDGYGYTF.

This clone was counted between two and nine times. CDR3 DNA (partial): TGTGCCAGCAGCTCAACCCGGACTAGCGTCGATACG. Its translation is CASSSTRTSVDT. The CDR3 in full is CASSSTRTSVDTQYF. The chain carries TRBV7-9 and TRBJ2-3; 9 nucleotides match TRBD2. Read sequence stops 3 residues before the CDR3 end, and the germline J gene provides the missing end. V lost 4 bases, J lost 6 bases, and 8 bases stayed unmatched. CDR1 is SEHNR and CDR2 is FQNEAQ in the germline V gene (reference sequence). The length of the CDR3 is 15 residues.

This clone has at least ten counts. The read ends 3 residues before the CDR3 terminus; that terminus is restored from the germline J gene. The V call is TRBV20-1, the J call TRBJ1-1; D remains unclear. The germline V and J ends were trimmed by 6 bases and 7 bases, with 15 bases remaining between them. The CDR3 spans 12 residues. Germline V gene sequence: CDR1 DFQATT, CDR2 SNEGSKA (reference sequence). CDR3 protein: CSALRGRNEAFF. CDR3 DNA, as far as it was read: TGCAGTGCCCTCCGTGGGCGAAATGAA.

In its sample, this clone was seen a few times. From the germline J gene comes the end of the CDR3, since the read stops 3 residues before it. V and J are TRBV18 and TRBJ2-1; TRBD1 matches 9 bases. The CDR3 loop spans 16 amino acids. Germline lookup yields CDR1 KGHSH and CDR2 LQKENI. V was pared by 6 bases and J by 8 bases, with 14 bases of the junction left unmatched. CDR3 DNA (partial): TGTGCCAGCTCTTCGACACCGGGACAGGGTAGAGATGAG. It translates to CASSSTPGQGRDE. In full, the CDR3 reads CASSSTPGQGRDEQFF. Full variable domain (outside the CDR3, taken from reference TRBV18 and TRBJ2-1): NAGVMQNPRHLVRRRGQEARLRCSPMKGHSHVYWYRQLPEEGLKFMVYLQKENIIDESGMPKERFSAEFPKEGPSILRIQQVVRGDSAAYFCASSSTPGQGRDEQFFGPGTRLTVL.

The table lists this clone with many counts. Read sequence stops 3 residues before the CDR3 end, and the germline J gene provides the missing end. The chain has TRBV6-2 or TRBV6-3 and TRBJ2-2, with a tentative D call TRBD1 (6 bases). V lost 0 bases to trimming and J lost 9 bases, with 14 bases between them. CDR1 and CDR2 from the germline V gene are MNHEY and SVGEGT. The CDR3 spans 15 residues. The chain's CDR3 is CASSYSRTARRELFF. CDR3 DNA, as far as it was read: TGTGCCAGCAGTTACTCCCGGACAGCCAGGAGGGAG.

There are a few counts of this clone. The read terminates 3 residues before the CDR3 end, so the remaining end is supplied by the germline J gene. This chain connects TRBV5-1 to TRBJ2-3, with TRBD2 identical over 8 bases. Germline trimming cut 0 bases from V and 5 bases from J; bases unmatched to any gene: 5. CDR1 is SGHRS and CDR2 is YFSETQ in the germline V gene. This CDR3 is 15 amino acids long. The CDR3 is CASSLEVAGQDTQYF. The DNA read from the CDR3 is TGCGCCAGCAGCTTGGAGGTAGCGGGGCAAGATACG.

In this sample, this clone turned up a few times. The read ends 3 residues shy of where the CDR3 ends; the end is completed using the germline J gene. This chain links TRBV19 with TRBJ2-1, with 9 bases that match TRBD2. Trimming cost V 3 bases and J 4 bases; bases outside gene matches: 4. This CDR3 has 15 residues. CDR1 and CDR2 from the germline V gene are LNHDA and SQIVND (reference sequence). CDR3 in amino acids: CASSIRTSEYNEQFF. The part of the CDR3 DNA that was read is TGTGCCAGTAGTATTAGGACTAGCGAATACAATGAG.

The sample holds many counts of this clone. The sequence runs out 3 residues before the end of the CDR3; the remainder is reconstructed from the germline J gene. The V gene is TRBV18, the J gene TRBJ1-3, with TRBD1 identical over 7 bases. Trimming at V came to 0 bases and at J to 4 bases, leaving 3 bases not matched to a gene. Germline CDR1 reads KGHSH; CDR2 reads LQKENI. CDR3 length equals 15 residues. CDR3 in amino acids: CASSPPTGLGNTIYF. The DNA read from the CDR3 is TGTGCCAGCTCACCACCGACAGGGCTAGGAAACACC. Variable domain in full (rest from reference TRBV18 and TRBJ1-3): NAGVMQNPRHLVRRRGQEARLRCSPMKGHSHVYWYRQLPEEGLKFMVYLQKENIIDESGMPKERFSAEFPKEGPSILRIQQVVRGDSAAYFCASSPPTGLGNTIYFGEGSWLTVV.

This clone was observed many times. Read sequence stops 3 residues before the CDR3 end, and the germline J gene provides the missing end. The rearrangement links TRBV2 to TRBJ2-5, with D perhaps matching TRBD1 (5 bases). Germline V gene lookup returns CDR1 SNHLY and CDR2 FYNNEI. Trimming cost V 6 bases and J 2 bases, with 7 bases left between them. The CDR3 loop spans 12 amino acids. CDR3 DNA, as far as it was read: TGTGCCAGCAGCCGACAGCAAGAGACC. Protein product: CASSRQQET. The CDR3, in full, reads CASSRQQETQYF. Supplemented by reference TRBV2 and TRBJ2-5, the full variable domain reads EPEVTQTPSHQVTQMGQEVILRCVPISNHLYFYWYRQILGQKVEFLVSFYNNEISEKSEIFDDQFSVERPDGSNFTLKIRSTKLEDSAMYFCASSRQQETQYFGPGTRLLVL.

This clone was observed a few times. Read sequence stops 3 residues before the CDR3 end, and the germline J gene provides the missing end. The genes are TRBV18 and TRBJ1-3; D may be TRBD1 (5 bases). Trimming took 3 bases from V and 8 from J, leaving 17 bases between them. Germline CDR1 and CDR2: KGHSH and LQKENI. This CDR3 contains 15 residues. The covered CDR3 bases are TGTGCCAGCTCACCGAACCAGGGTCGCGGATACACC. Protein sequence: CASSPNQGRGYT. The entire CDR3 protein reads CASSPNQGRGYTIYF.

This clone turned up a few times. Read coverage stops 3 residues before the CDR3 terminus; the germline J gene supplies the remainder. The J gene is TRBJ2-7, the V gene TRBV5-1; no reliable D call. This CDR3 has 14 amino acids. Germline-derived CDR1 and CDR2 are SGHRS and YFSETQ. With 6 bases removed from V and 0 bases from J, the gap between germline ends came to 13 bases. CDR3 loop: CASTLQVNSYEQYF. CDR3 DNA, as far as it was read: TGCGCCAGCACCCTGCAGGTCAACTCCTACGAG.

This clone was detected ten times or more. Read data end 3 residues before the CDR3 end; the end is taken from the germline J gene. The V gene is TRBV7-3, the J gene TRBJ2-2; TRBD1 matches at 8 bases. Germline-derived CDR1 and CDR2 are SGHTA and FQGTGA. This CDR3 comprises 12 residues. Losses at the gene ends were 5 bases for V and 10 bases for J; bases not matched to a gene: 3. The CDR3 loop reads CASSLGQEELFF. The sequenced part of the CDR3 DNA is TGTGCCAGCAGCCTGGGACAGGAGGAG.

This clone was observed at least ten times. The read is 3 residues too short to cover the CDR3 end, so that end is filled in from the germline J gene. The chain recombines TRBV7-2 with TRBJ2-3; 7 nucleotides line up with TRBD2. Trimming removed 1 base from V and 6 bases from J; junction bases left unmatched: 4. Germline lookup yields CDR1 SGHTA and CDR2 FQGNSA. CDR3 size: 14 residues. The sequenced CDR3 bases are TGTGCCAGCAGCTTAGGCGGGGAGGGGGATACG. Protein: CASSLGGEGDT. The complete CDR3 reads CASSLGGEGDTQYF.